The clone carrying this TCR beta chain showed up just a few times. Its antigen is undetermined. The source of the sample is a study of persistence of HIV-infected CD4 T cells. Lysates of CMV-infected fibroblasts at around 9.1 ug/mL stimulated these cells. CD40L-negative CD69-negative CD45RO-high memory CD4+ T cells were sorted as populations depleted of antigen-responding cells. The junction had 3 bases not matched to a gene; V was cut back by 4 bases and J by 6 bases. The CDR3 totals 13 residues. The germline CDR1 and CDR2 sequences are LGHDT and YNNKEL (reference sequence). The immunoSEQ assay was version 4, run in survey mode. This table comes from immunoSEQ multiplex PCR, and its TCRdb copy is limited to in-frame clones, with some not included. Altogether around 28,000 clones are present, around 80% being singletons, with the ten largest covering 0.81%.

The rearrangement links TRBV3-1 (or the pseudogene TRBV3-2) to TRBJ1-2; TRBD1 agrees at 9 bases. The clonotype was recovered from an adult woman with HIV who was CMV-seropositive. The sequences come from CD4+ T cells sorted from PBMCs after roughly 19-hour stimulation, collected from a patient who received antiretroviral therapy. Written as DNA, the CDR3 is TGTGCCAGCAGCCGGACAGGGGAGAATGGCTACACCTTC. This codes for CASSRTGENGYTF.